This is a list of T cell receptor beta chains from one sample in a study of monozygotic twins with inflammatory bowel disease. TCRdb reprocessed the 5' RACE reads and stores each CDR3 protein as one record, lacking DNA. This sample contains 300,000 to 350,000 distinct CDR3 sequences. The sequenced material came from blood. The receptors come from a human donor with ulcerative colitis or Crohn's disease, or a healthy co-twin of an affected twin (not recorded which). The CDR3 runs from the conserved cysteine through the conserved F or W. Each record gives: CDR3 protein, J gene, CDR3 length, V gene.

CASSLSTSTDTQYF	TRBJ2-3	14	TRBV7-6
CASSSRQATNTEAFF	TRBJ1-1	15	TRBV5-1
CASSLAPDGPYEQYF	TRBJ2-7	15	TRBV28
CASRPDLGQPRNTEAFF	TRBJ1-1	17	TRBV6-2/TRBV6-3
CASIRGPPDNEQFF	TRBJ2-1	14	TRBV12-3/TRBV12-4
CASRAQGAYNEQFF	TRBJ2-1	14	TRBV7-2
CASTPTSVNNEQFF	TRBJ2-1	14	TRBV12-3/TRBV12-4
CASSYRDVYSGANVLTF	TRBJ2-6	17	TRBV7-9
CSARPHNPNDPDRLDYGYTF	TRBJ1-2	20	TRBV20-1
CASSLAQSYSPLHF	TRBJ1-6	14	TRBV11-2
CATSGPAGEQFF	TRBJ2-1	12	TRBV24-1
CASSRGGAIFNQPQHF	TRBJ1-5	16	TRBV28
CATSRKGTGSSGANVLTF	TRBJ2-6	18	TRBV15
CASSQDLRDSYGWDGYTF	TRBJ1-2	18	TRBV4-3
CASSLGVFGGYTF	TRBJ1-2	13	TRBV5-6
CASSPRTGVEQYF	TRBJ2-7	13	TRBV18
CASSESEEGNQPQHF	TRBJ1-5	15	TRBV25-1
CASTAMNQPQHF	TRBJ1-5	12	TRBV12-3/TRBV12-4
CASSSQDRSYEQYF	TRBJ2-7	14	TRBV5-4
CASSPDRENTGELFF	TRBJ2-2	15	TRBV5-5
CASSVPGQVRQYF	TRBJ2-7	13	TRBV6-2/TRBV6-3
CASSPRERGYARETQYF	TRBJ2-5	17	TRBV5-4
CASLKGGSYNEQFF	TRBJ2-1	14	TRBV28
CSAELAGADTQYF	TRBJ2-3	13	TRBV20-1
CASSIAAGAKNIQYF	TRBJ2-4	15	TRBV19
CASSWRGDAEAFF	TRBJ1-1	13	TRBV5-1
CSALLGLAGAEETQYF	TRBJ2-5	16	TRBV20-1
CSVGGGANTQYF	TRBJ2-3	12	TRBV29-1
CSARGLAGPYEQYF	TRBJ2-7	14	TRBV20-1
CASSMWTSNTETQYF	TRBJ2-5	15	TRBV7-6
CSASQGSNQPQHF	TRBJ1-5	13	TRBV20-1
CASSQSSNEQYF	TRBJ2-7	12	TRBV4-2
CAISKNSGSTDTQYF	TRBJ2-3	15	TRBV10-3
CASSFESEQFF	TRBJ2-1	11	TRBV11-2
CSASTASGKDDTQYF	TRBJ2-3	15	TRBV20-1
CASRGQAGTEAFF	TRBJ1-1	13	TRBV12-3/TRBV12-4
CSALSGFNYEQYF	TRBJ2-7	13	TRBV29-1
CASSLRLWFGSPLHF	TRBJ1-6	15	TRBV28
CASGLAPTNEKLFF	TRBJ1-4	14	TRBV12-5
CASRPYPTGANEQYF	TRBJ2-7	15	TRBV5-1
CASGLEGIDTGELFF	TRBJ2-2	15	TRBV12-5
CASSQNGQGYGYTF	TRBJ1-2	14	TRBV7-2
CASSLEAGGRSYEQYF	TRBJ2-7	16	TRBV5-4
CASSPQGGTKNIQYF	TRBJ2-4	15	TRBV19
CASSEGWSTIYF	TRBJ1-3	12	TRBV6-1
CSARDLGGPEQFF	TRBJ2-1	13	TRBV20-1
CASSQDAGELFF	TRBJ2-2	12	TRBV27